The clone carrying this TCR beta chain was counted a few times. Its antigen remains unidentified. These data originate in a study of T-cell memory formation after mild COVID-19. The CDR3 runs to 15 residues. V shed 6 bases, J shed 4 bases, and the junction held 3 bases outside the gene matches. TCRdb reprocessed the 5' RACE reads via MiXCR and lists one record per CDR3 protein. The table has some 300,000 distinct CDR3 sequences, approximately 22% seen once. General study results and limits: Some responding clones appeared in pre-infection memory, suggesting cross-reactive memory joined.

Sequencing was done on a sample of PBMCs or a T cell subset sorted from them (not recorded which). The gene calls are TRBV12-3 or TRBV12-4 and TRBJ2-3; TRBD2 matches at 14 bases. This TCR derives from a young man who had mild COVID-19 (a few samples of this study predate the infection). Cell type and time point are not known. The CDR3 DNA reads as TGTGCCAGCAGGTGGACTAGCGGGGGGTCAGATACGCAGTATTTT. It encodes CASRWTSGGSDTQYF.